The entry below gives a single TCR beta chain sequence along with its context. The length of the CDR3 is 15 residues. V lost 3 bases and J 3 bases, leaving 12 bases between the germline ends. CDR1 and CDR2 from the germline V gene are LGHNA and YNFKEQ. The data are from a study of blood T cells in healthy people across ages. A J-beta primer mix and a sample-barcoded 5' primer were used in a second PCR of about 7 to 11 cycles. TCRdb itself ran the 5' RACE reads through MiXCR, one entry per CDR3 protein. Of about 1.8 million distinct CDR3 sequences detected, roughly 49% appear once; the ten largest clones hold over 2%.

Material: blood. The source is a middle-aged woman in good health. The rearrangement uses TRBV4-2 and TRBJ2-1; the D is unclear. The CDR3 DNA reads as TGTGCCAGCAGCCAGCCAGACTCAATCTACAATGAGCAGTTCTTC. This gives the protein CASSQPDSIYNEQFF.